This T cell receptor beta chain was documented in a study of blood T cell repertoires in COVID-19. Sequencing used immunoSEQ multiplex PCR; TCRdb keeps in-frame clones, though not all of them. The sample contains hundreds of thousands of clones, 88% of which appear only once. Clinical histories supplied by participants themselves formed the basis of cohort assignment. CDR3 size: 15 residues. CDR1 and CDR2 from the germline V gene are GTSNPN and SVGIG (reference sequence). Trimming cost V 2 bases and J 3 bases, with 14 bases left between them. What was sequenced was PBMCs or T cells enriched from blood (not recorded which). The V gene is TRBV30, the J gene TRBJ1-5, with unresolved D. The TCR comes from a woman between 55 and 75 years old in a cohort exposed to, infected with or recovered from COVID-19 (not recorded which). CDR3 coding DNA: TGTGCCTGGAGTAGTTCCTTCAGGTCCAATCAGCCCCAGCATTTT. Translating it yields CAWSSSFRSNQPQHF.